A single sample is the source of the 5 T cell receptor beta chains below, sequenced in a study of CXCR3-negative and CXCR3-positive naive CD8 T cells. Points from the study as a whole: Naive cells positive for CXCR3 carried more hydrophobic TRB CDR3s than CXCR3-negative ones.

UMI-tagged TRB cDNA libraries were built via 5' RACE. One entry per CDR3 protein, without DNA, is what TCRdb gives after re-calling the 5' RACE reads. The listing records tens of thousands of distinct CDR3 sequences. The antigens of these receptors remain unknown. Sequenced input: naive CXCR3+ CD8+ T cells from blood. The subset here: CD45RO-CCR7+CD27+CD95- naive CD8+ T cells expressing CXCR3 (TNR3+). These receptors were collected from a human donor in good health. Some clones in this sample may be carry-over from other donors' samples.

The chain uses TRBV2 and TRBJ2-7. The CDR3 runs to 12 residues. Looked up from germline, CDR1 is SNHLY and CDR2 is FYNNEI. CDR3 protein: CASEGSVGEQYF.

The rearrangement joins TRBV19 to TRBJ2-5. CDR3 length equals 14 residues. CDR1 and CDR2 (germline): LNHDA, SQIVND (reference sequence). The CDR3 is CASSISLATETQYF.

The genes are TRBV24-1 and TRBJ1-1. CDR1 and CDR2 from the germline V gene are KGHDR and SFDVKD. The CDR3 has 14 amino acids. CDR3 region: CATSDGVGDTEAFF.

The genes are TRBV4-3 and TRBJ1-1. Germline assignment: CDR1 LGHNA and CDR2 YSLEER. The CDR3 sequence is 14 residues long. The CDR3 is CASSQDRAYTEAFF.

CDR3 sequence: CASSQDLPISYNSPLHF. The J gene is TRBJ1-6, the V gene TRBV4-3. Germline CDR1 reads LGHNA; CDR2 reads YSLEER. This CDR3 contains 17 residues.